This T cell receptor (beta chain) was obtained from a study of T-cell memory formation after mild COVID-19. Across the study: There were largely donor-specific TCR clusters. Study-wide results and caveats: Clones contracting day 15 to 85 were balanced CD4/CD8; later expanders leaned CD4+. Contracting CD8+ clones were enriched in EMRA, CD4+ mainly in CM and EM.

This clonotype turned up a few times. Its target is unknown. Per the germline V gene, CDR1 is DFQATT and CDR2 is SNEGSKA (reference sequence). The length of the CDR3 is 14 residues. Losses at the gene ends were 2 bases for V and 6 bases for J; bases not matched to a gene: 4. 5'RACE, which relied on constant-segment primers, yielded TCR alpha and TCR beta cDNA libraries carrying sample barcodes and UMIs. TCRdb re-analysed the 5' RACE reads in MiXCR, keeping a single row per CDR3 protein. The sample includes approximately 210,000 distinct CDR3 sequences, roughly 27% of them seen just once. Sequencing used PBMCs or a T cell subset sorted from them (not recorded which). The V and J genes are TRBV20-1 and TRBJ1-6; 7 positions match TRBD1. The sequence was collected from an adult woman who had mild COVID-19 (a few samples of this study predate the infection). Cell type and time point are not known. CDR3 in amino acids: CSARPGTVNSPLHF. In nucleotides, the CDR3 is TGCAGTGCTAGACCCGGGACAGTTAATTCACCCCTCCACTTT.